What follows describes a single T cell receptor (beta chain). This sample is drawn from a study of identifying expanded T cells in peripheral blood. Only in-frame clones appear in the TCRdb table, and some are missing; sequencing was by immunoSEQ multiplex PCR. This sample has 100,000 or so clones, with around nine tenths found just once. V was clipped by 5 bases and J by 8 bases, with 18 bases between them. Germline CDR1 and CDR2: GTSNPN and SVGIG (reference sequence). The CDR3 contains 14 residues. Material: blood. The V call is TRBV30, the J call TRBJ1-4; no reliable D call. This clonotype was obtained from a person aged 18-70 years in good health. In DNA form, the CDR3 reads TGTGCCTGGGGTGCCGGGTTTCCCGTGGAAAAACTGTTTTTT. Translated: CAWGAGFPVEKLFF.